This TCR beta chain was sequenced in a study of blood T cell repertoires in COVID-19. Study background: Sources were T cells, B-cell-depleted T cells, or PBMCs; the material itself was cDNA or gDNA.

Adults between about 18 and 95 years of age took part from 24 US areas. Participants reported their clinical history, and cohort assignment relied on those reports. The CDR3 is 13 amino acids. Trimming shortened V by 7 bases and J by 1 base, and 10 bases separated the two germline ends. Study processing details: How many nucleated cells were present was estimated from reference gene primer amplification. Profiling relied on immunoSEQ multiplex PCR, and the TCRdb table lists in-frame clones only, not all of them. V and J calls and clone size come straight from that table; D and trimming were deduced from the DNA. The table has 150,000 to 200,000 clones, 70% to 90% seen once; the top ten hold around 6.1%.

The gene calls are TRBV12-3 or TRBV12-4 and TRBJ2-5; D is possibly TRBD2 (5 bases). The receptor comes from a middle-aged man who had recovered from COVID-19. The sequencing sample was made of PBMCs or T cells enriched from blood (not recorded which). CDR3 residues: CASNLDFQETQYF. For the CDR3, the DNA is TGTGCCAGCAACCTGGACTTCCAAGAGACCCAGTACTTC.